The entry below gives a single T cell receptor beta chain sequence along with its context. Its matching antigen is unknown. Vbeta (60) and Jbeta (13) primers were used in the PCR. TCRdb keeps only in-frame clones here, not all; method: immunoSEQ multiplex PCR. The profile shows under 250,000 clones, around four fifths of them singletons. These data belong to a study of cytomegalovirus exposure and HLA in healthy donors. As for the study in general: Drawn from HLA-typed donors, about 85 million unique TCRs were held in an early data release.

Study outcomes and limitations: A later analysis found common viral pathogens apparently linked to several of the most significant clusters.

Trimming removed 6 bases at V and 5 bases at J, with 7 bases between. Germline V CDR1 and CDR2: MDHEN, SYDVKM. The CDR3 extends over 12 amino acids. The chain carries TRBV28 and TRBJ1-4; D gene unclear. This TCR derives from a man aged 50-60 years in good health and CMV-seronegative. Sequenced sample: PBMCs. CDR3 in amino acids: CASRALNEKLFF. The CDR3 nucleotides are TGTGCCAGCAGAGCGTTGAATGAAAAACTGTTTTTT.